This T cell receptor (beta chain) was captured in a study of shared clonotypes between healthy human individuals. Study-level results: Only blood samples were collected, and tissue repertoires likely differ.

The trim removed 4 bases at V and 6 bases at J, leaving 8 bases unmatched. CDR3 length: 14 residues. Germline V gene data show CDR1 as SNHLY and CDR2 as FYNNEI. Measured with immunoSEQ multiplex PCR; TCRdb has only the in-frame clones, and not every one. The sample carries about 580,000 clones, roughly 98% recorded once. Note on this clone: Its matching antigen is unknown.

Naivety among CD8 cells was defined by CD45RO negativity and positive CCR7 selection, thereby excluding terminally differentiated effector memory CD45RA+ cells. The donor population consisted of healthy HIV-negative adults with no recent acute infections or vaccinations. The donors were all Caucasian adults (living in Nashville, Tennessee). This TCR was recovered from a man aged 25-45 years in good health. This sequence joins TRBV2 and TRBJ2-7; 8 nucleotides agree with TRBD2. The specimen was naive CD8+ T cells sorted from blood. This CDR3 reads CASSAPGLGVEQYF. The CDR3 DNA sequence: TGTGCCAGCAGTGCCCCGGGACTAGGAGTCGAGCAGTACTTC.